The T cell receptor (beta chain) under discussion was sequenced for a study of OX40 agonist ivuxolimab in advanced cancers. Study-level background: Among those enrolled, mean age was 60 years (range about 23 to 79) and 82.7% were male.

CDR1 is SGDLS and CDR2 is YYNGEE in the germline V gene. The CDR3 is 15 amino acids. The V gene lost 5 bases and the J gene lost 5 bases, with 14 bases spanning the gap. Assay: immunoSEQ multiplex PCR; the TCRdb copy retains only in-frame clones and omits some. Of approximately 82,000 clones listed, around 85% are singletons. The source was CD4+ or CD8+ T cells sorted from blood, collected in a trial of the OX40 agonist ivuxolimab. The chain uses TRBV9 and TRBJ1-6, with D maybe TRBD1 (5 bases). The TCR comes from an adult with an advanced solid tumor such as melanoma, head and neck, liver or kidney cancer. CDR3 region: CASSTTGTHNSPLHF. CDR3 DNA sequence: TGTGCCAGCAGTACTACAGGAACCCATAATTCACCCCTCCACTTT.